The sequence of this TCR beta chain was determined in a study of beta chain features in type 1 diabetes. This clone occurred a few times. Its antigen is as yet unknown. Cells sorted by CD45RO/CCR7/CD25/CD127/CD95/CD27 comprised CD4+ naive, central memory, regulatory and stem cell-like memory cells. Trimming took 4 bases from V and 0 from J, leaving 10 bases between them. This CDR3 region has 15 residues. Germline V CDR1 and CDR2: LGHNA, YNFKEQ. Study-wide results and limits: Type 1 diabetes patients had TCRB CDR3s that were shorter (moderately but significantly so) in all four CD4+ subsets. Because the template was cDNA, high-expressing cells might be over-represented. Relative to healthy donors, patients appeared to have naive, central memory and Treg TCRB repertoires that were more similar. TCRB rearrangement may or may not be influenced by HLA type; here this remained unresolved.

Every bit of the isolated RNA underwent reverse transcription, so sequencing read expressed TCRB transcripts. This table comes from immunoSEQ multiplex PCR, and its TCRdb copy is limited to in-frame clones, with some not included. The sample has about 370,000 clones; 9.6% are singletons. The sequence was obtained from a man aged 30-40 years with type 1 diabetes. The sequenced material came from central memory CD4+ T cells from blood. The chain uses TRBV4-2 and TRBJ2-4; D gene unclear. CDR3 loop: CASSPQTVAKNIQYF. CDR3 nucleotide sequence: TGTGCCAGCAGCCCCCAGACGGTAGCCAAAAACATTCAGTACTTC.